This T cell receptor beta chain was profiled in a study of technical replicates of blood from a handful of donors. CDR1 is MNHEY, CDR2 SVGAGI, per germline. This CDR3 spans 13 amino acids. Trimming removed 6 bases from V and 12 bases from J, with 21 bases in between. The data were produced by immunoSEQ multiplex PCR, yet TCRdb's version contains in-frame clones alone and is incomplete. The sample lists about 16,000 clones, around 86% occurring once. The origin of this receptor is a human donor in good health. This sequence joins TRBV6-5 and TRBJ2-7; D is perhaps TRBD2 (5 bases). Material: PBMCs. DNA of the CDR3: TGTGCCAGCAGCCTGGACTGGAAGTCTGTACGGTACTTC. This gives the protein CASSLDWKSVRYF.